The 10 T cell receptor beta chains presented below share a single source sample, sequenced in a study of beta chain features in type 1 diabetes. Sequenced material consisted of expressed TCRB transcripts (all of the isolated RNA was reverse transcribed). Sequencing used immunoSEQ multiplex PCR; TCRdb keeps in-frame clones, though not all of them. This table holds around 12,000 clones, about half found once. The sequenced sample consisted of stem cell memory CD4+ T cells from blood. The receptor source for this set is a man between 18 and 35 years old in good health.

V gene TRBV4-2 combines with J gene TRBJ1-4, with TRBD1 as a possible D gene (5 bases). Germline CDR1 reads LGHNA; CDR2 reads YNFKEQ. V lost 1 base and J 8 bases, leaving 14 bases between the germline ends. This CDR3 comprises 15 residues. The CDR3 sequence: CASSQVGSTVEKLFF. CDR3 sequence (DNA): TGTGCCAGCAGCCAAGTTGGTTCGACAGTCGAAAAACTGTTTTTT.

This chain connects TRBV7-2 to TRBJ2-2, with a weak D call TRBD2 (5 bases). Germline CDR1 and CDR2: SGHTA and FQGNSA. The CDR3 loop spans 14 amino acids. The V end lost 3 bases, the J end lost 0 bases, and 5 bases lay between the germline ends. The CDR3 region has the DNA TGTGCCAGCAGCTTCGGGGCGAACACCGGGGAGCTGTTTTTT. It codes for CASSFGANTGELFF.

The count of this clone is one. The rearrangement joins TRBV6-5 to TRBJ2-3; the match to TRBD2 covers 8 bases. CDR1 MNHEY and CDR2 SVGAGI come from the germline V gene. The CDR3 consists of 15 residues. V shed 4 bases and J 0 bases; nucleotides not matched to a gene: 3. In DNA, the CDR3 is TGTGCCAGCAGTTTCGGGGGGGCTAGCACAGATACGCAGTATTTT. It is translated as CASSFGGASTDTQYF.

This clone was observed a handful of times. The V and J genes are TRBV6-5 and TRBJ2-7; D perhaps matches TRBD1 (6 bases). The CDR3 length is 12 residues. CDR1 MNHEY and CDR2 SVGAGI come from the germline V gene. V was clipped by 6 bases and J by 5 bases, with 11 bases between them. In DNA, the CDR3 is TGTGCCAGCAGACAGGGCCACCACGAGCAGTACTTC. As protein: CASRQGHHEQYF.

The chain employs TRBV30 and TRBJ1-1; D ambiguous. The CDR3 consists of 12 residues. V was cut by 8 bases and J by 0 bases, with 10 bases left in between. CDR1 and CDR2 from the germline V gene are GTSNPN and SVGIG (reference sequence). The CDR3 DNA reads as TGTGCCGGGATACGGGTGAACACTGAAGCTTTCTTT. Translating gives CAGIRVNTEAFF.

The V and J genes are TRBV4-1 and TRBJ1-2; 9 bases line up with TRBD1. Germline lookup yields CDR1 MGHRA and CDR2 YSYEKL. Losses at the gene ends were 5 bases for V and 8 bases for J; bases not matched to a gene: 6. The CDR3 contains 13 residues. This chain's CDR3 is CASSTWTGAGYTF. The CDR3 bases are TGCGCCAGCAGCACATGGACAGGGGCGGGCTACACCTTC.

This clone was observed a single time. The CDR3 DNA is TGTGCCAGCACAAACCTCCCGGGGACTAGCGGGGGGGCTACCTACGAGCAGTACTTC. It encodes CASTNLPGTSGGATYEQYF. The chain employs TRBV28 and TRBJ2-7; 16 bases map to TRBD2. From germline, CDR1 is MDHEN and CDR2 SYDVKM. The CDR3 is made up of 19 amino acids. V shed 7 bases and J 2 bases; nucleotides not matched to a gene: 14. The variable domain in full, completed from reference TRBV28 and TRBJ2-7, reads DVKVTQSSRYLVKRTGEKVFLECVQDMDHENMFWYRQDPGLGLRLIYFSYDVKMKEKGDIPEGYSVSREKKERFSLILESASTNQTSMYLCASTNLPGTSGGATYEQYFGPGTRLTVT.

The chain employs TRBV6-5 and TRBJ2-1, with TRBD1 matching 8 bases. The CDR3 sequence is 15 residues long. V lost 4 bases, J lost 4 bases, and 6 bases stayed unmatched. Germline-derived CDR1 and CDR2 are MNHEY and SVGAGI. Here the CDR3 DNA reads TGTGCCAGCAGTTCCCGGGGACAGGCTTACAATGAGCAGTTCTTC. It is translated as CASSSRGQAYNEQFF.

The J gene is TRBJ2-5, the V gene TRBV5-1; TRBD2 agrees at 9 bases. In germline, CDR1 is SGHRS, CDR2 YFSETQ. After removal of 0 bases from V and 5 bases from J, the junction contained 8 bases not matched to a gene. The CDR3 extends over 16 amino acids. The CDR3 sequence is CASSLAGSGGGETQYF. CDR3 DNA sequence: TGCGCCAGCAGCTTGGCTGGTAGCGGGGGAGGCGAGACCCAGTACTTC.

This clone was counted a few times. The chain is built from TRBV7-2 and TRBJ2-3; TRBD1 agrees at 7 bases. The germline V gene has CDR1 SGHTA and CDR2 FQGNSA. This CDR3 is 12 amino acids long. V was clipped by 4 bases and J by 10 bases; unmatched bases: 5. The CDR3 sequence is CASSSPTGSQYF. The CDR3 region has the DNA TGTGCCAGCAGCTCCCCGACAGGGTCGCAGTATTTT.